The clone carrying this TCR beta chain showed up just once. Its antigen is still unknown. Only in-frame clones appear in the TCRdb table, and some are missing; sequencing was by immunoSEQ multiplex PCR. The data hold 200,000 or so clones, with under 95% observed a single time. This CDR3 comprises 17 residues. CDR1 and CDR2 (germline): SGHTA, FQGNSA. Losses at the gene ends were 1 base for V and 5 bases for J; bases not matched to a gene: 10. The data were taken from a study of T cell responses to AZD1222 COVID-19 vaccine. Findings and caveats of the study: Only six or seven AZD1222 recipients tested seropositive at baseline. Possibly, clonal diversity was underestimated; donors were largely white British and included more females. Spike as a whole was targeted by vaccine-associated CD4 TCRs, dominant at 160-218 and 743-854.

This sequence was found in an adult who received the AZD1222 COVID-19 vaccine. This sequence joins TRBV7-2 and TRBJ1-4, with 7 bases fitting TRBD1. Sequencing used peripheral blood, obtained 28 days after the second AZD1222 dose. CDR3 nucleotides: TGTGCCAGCAGCTTAGAGGGGGCCCTAAGCTTGAATGAAAAACTGTTTTTT. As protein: CASSLEGALSLNEKLFF.